This TCR beta chain was identified in a study of shared clonotypes between healthy human individuals (dated by TCRdb to the early 2020s). For the study in its entirety: A few men and a couple of women, aged 18 to 49 years, made up the cohort. To estimate repertoire size and how much clonotypes are shared between individuals, the study performed deep sequencing of blood TCR repertoires from about five healthy adults. To increase sequencing depth and limit assay-specific biases, different laboratories used diverse techniques to prepare libraries and sequence TCR repertoires. Each donor's leukapheresis produced roughly between roughly 0.85 and 9.5 billion PBMCs. What the study reported, not specific to this receptor: Because the study included only a small number of donors, the genetic and exposure-history diversity represented was limited. Only blood was sampled, and tissue TCR repertoires likely differ from those in blood. Pairwise subsampling led to the expectation that sequencing depth would affect the degree of clonotype sharing among donors.

The germline V and J ends show losses of 4 bases and 5 bases respectively, and no gene match explains 2 bases of the junction. From cysteine to phenylalanine, the CDR3 is 13 amino acids long. The sequence is cut down to CDR3 DNA, 39 bases in frame from base 1. The germline V gene sets CDR1 to SGHDT and CDR2 to YYEEEE. Donors were healthy HIV-negative adults with no recently reported acute infections or vaccinations. Every donor was a Caucasian adult residing in Nashville, Tennessee, USA. For unsorted samples, 70 million to 95 million PBMCs were counted, and genomic DNA was extracted using the QIAamp DNA Blood Mini kit. Blood was collected by leukapheresis, and PBMCs were isolated by Ficoll-Histopaque density gradient centrifugation and then cryopreserved in liquid nitrogen vapor phase. About this clone itself: Its antigen is still unknown. One base away there is no much larger clone; base qualities are not given. The same CDR3 is also encoded by other DNA sequences in this sample.

TCR CDR3 regions were amplified from genomic DNA by multiplex PCR using the deep immunoSEQ assay. For each cell subset, the extracted genomic DNA was distributed evenly across all wells of several immunoSEQ 96-well plates, and each plate served as one replicate. Each replicate PCR for unsorted PBMC received about 300 ng genomic DNA, equal to about 30,000 T cell genomes. Unsorted PBMC genomic DNA was sequenced across ten immunoSEQ deep assay plates. Purified libraries were measured with a Qubit 3.0 fluorometer, size-checked on a Bioanalyzer 2100, and measured again with the KAPA Library Quantification kit. Each immunoSEQ 96-well plate was sequenced on its own single-read 150-cycle Illumina NextSeq 550 flow cell. In the original analysis: Because only junctional sequences without quality scores were contained in the immunoSEQ output, filtering matching that applied to full-length reads could not be performed. To assign V/J genes and CDR3, sequences were annotated against IMGT germline references using PyIR, a Python wrapper for IgBLAST v1.9. Reads with weak V/J assignments (E-value above 1e-6), missing CDR3, stop codons, out-of-frame junctions, or ambiguous translated residues were removed. V3J clonotypes were defined as sequences sharing an identical inferred V gene, J gene, and CDR3 amino acid sequence. To compute the percentage overlap between repertoires, the number of shared unique clonotypes was divided by the size of the smaller repertoire. RTK rarefaction, the Chao1 estimator, and Recon v2.1 estimates of unobserved clonotypes were used to assess repertoire richness. TCRdb carries this immuneACCESS record with in-frame sequences only. Its versions omit some clonotypes, under half of them owing to an unresolved V gene in the studies checked, with the rest unexplained. The D gene and trimming were derived from the DNA, and the V and J assignments and clone size from that table. This sample holds fewer than 650,000 clones; about 80% were observed only once. The ten largest clones take up around 11% of the sample.

Sequenced sample: PBMCs. The chain was built from TRBV5-6 and TRBJ2-1; 8 bases in the middle match TRBD2. This receptor was taken from a woman aged 40 to 50 in good health. Some clones in this sample may be carry-over from other donors' samples. This receptor carries the CDR3 CASSPGLDNEQFF. The nucleotides are TGTGCCAGCAGCCCGGGACTAGACAATGAGCAGTTCTTC.